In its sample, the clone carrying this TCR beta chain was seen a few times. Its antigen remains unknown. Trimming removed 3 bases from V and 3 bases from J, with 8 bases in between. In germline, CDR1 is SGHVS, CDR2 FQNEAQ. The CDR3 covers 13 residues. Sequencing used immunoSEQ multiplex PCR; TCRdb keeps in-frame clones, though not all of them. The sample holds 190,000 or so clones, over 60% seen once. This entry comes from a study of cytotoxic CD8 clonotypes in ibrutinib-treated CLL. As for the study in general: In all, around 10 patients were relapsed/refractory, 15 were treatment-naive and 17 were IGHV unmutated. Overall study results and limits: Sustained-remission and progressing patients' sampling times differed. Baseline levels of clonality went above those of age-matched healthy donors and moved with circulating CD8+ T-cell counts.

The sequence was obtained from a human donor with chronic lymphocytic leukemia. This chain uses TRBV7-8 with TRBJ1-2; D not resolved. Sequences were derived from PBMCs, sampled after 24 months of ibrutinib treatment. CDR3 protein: CASSLSGYYGYTF. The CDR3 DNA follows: TGTGCCAGCAGCTTGTCGGGGTACTATGGCTACACCTTC.